The rows below give T cell receptor beta chains drawn from one sample of a study of CD8 T cells in Susac syndrome. TCRdb ran MiXCR on the immunoSEQ multiplex PCR reads and lists one entry per CDR3 protein. The repertoire holds more than 150,000 distinct CDR3 sequences, with 95% as singletons. Sequences were obtained from CD8+ T cells from PBMCs. These receptors were obtained from a human donor with Susac syndrome. Both conserved end residues are part of each CDR3. D genes are given only for firm matches. Expanded clones get a size class; other rows say once, few or many, or leave the size out.

V	D	J	size	CDR3	DNA
TRBV5-6	NA	TRBJ2-5	NA	CASSLQGLRETQYF	TGTGCCAGCAGCCTGCAGGGGTTGAGAGAGACCCAGTACTTC
TRBV28	TRBD1	TRBJ2-7	NA	CASDDDRGPTYEQYF	TGTGCCAGCGATGATGACAGGGGTCCGACCTACGAGCAGTACTTC
TRBV11-2	TRBD2	TRBJ2-3	NA	CASSLEVAGGSSTDTQYF	TGTGCCAGCAGCTTAGAGGTAGCGGGAGGGAGTTCCACAGATACGCAGTATTTT
TRBV13	TRBD1	TRBJ2-5	NA	CASSGRTGAETQYF	TGTGCCAGCAGCGGTCGGACAGGAGCGGAGACCCAGTACTTC
TRBV20-1	NA	TRBJ2-5	NA	CSARIRETQYF	TGCAGTGCGAGAATAAGGGAGACCCAGTACTTC
TRBV20-1	TRBD2	TRBJ2-7	NA	CSVPTSGRNEQYF	TGCAGTGTTCCGACTAGCGGGAGGAACGAGCAGTACTTC
TRBV2	NA	TRBJ2-4	NA	CASSDFDKNIQYF	TGTGCCAGCAGTGATTTCGACAAAAACATTCAGTACTTC
TRBV27	TRBD2	TRBJ2-1	NA	CASGTSPYNEQFF	TGTGCCAGCGGGACTAGTCCCTACAATGAGCAGTTCTTC
TRBV9	TRBD1	TRBJ2-7	NA	CASSAHGQGVYEQYF	TGTGCCAGCAGCGCCCACGGACAGGGAGTATACGAGCAGTACTTC
TRBV20-1	NA	TRBJ2-3	NA	CSARSPQGPDTQYF	TGCAGTGCTAGATCGCCACAGGGCCCAGATACGCAGTATTTT
TRBV25-1	NA	TRBJ1-1	NA	CASTEEGLEAFF	TGTGCCAGCACCGAGGAGGGACTTGAAGCTTTCTTT
TRBV20-1	NA	TRBJ1-2	NA	CSAIGDSYGYTF	TGCAGTGCTATTGGGGATTCCTATGGCTACACCTTC
TRBV5-1	NA	TRBJ2-5	NA	CASSEKETQYF	TGCGCCAGCAGCGAAAAAGAGACCCAGTACTTC
TRBV3-1	NA	TRBJ2-3	NA	CASSTRHPICHEDTQYF	TGTGCCAGCAGCACGAGGCATCCCATTTGTCATGAAGATACGCAGTATTTT
TRBV5-1	NA	TRBJ1-6	NA	CASSLASTGQYSPLHF	TGCGCCAGCAGCTTGGCCTCAACAGGGCAATATTCACCCCTCCACTTT
TRBV4-2	TRBD1	TRBJ2-3	NA	CASSQDSGTGGTDTQYF	TGTGCCAGCAGCCAAGATAGTGGGACAGGGGGTACAGATACGCAGTATTTT
TRBV5-4	TRBD2	TRBJ2-3	NA	CASSFAAGGPSDTQYF	TGTGCCAGCAGCTTTGCGGCGGGGGGGCCCTCAGATACGCAGTATTTT
TRBV5-1	NA	TRBJ1-5	NA	CASSLSAGQPQHF	TGCGCCAGCAGCTTATCGGCCGGTCAGCCCCAGCATTTT
TRBV14	NA	TRBJ1-4	NA	CASSQDKGGREEKLFF	TGTGCCAGCAGCCAAGATAAGGGGGGCCGAGAGGAAAAACTGTTTTTT
TRBV15	NA	TRBJ2-7	NA	CATSRGRLGSYEQYF	TGTGCCACCAGCAGAGGGAGGCTAGGCTCCTACGAGCAGTACTTC
TRBV9	TRBD1	TRBJ1-2	NA	CASSATGVPGGYTF	TGTGCCAGCAGCGCCACAGGGGTCCCTGGTGGCTACACCTTC
TRBV29-1	TRBD2	TRBJ2-1	NA	CSVEVALAGYNEQFF	TGCAGCGTTGAAGTGGCACTAGCGGGCTACAATGAGCAGTTCTTC
TRBV30	NA	TRBJ1-5	NA	CAWSDGSNQPQHF	TGTGCCTGGAGTGATGGGAGCAATCAGCCCCAGCATTTT
TRBV5-4	TRBD2	TRBJ2-1	NA	CASSLDTLAGGAVDEQFF	TGTGCCAGCAGCTTGGATACACTAGCGGGGGGGGCCGTCGATGAGCAGTTCTTC
TRBV6-6	TRBD1	TRBJ2-3	NA	CASSLPQGAGDTQYF	TGTGCCAGCAGTCTCCCACAGGGGGCGGGAGATACGCAGTATTTT
TRBV27	TRBD1	TRBJ1-5	NA	CASSFRGLNQPQHF	TGTGCCAGCAGTTTCAGGGGGCTTAATCAGCCCCAGCATTTT
TRBV28	NA	TRBJ2-7	once	CAILTRGSYEQYF	TGTGCCATCTTGACCCGAGGGTCCTACGAGCAGTACTTC
TRBV9	TRBD2	TRBJ2-7	NA	CASSVGGTTYEQYF	TGTGCCAGCAGCGTAGGCGGGACTACCTACGAGCAGTACTTC
TRBV5-6	NA	TRBJ2-4	few	CASSSTLAKNIQYF	TGTGCCAGCAGCTCGACACTAGCCAAAAACATTCAGTACTTC
TRBV9	NA	TRBJ2-7	NA	CASSVVPGEYEQYF	TGTGCCAGCAGCGTAGTTCCGGGTGAATACGAGCAGTACTTC
TRBV7-3	NA	TRBJ2-3	NA	CASSFATGSGTDTQYF	TGTGCCAGCAGCTTTGCGACAGGTTCGGGAACAGATACGCAGTATTTT